This paragraph reports one T cell receptor (beta chain). This clone was detected once. Its antigen remains undetermined. Base qualities are not at hand, and no much larger clone is one base apart. Enrolling through a virtual design, the prospective study's participants ranged in age from roughly 18 to 95 years and lived across roughly 24 United States geographic areas. Cohort assignment in the prospective study relied on participant-reported clinical history from a screening survey and a study questionnaire. Recovered participants in ImmuneRACE Cohort 3 were defined as having two consecutive negative NP/OP PCR tests, clearance from a healthcare professional, or resolution of symptoms. Each participant in the prospective study had whole blood, serum and a nasopharyngeal or oropharyngeal swab collected by mobile phlebotomists. Prospective study participants could optionally give additional blood draws and questionnaires over an approximately two-month period. Before DNA extraction, blood samples from the prospective study were shipped at room temperature or frozen.

These data originate in a study of blood T cell repertoires in COVID-19 (TCRdb year 2020). Looking at the study overall: Samples from collaborators originated in the United States, Italy and Spain and spanned both the acute and convalescent phases of COVID-19. A freely available public database, intended as a resource for researchers studying the immune response to SARS-CoV-2, is where the repertoires were released. The samples were drawn from two sources: the first 160 participants of the ongoing ImmuneRACE study, and approximately 1,300 subjects contributed by 6 global collaborators. HLA class I and class II types, where available, came from metadata supplied by the sample provider rather than from assay-based typing. Sample metadata almost always included a de-identified subject ID, COVID-19 status, age in years and sex. Subjects who had been exposed to COVID-19, were actively infected with it, or had recovered from it provided the deeply sampled blood TCRbeta repertoires that made up the dataset. The prospective study material was composed of cDNA or gDNA derived from T cells, B-cell-depleted T cells, or PBMCs. The study at large found these results: The amount of clinical and demographic metadata varied by source and participant and was provided uncurated.

The immunoSEQ Assay, a bias-controlled multiplex PCR, was used to amplify TCRbeta CDR3 regions from genomic DNA. Under the source paper's analysis protocol: The number of nucleated cells in each sample was estimated by amplification of reference gene primers within the assay. Sequence reads were collapsed and filtered to measure the absolute abundance of every unique TCRbeta CDR3 rearrangement. For each sample, productive Simpson clonality was calculated as the square root of Simpson's diversity index over productive rearrangements. Held by TCRdb, this immuneACCESS table contains in-frame sequences only and omits some clones. Under half of the omission traces to an unresolved V gene where checked; the cause of the rest is unknown. V and J calls and clone size follow that table, whereas D and trimming were derived from the DNA. The sample records about 350,000 clones, less than 90% of which are singletons. In total, the top ten clones hold approximately 3% of the sample.

CDR1 and CDR2 (SGHRS, YFSETQ) derive from the germline V gene. Unmatched junction bases come to 6, with V trimmed by 0 bases and J by 4 bases. From cysteine to phenylalanine, the CDR3 is 15 amino acids long. Only the CDR3 DNA is retained, 45 bases long and in frame from the first base. The chain employs TRBV5-1 and TRBJ2-7, with 8 bases aligning to TRBD1. The receptor comes from a woman in her twenties or thirties who had recovered from COVID-19. The sequenced material came from PBMCs or T cells enriched from blood (not recorded which). CDR3 region: CASSLVTGDAYEQYF. The DNA is TGCGCCAGCAGCTTGGTGACAGGGGACGCGTACGAGCAGTACTTC.